Below are 13 T cell receptor beta chains sequenced from a single sample in a study of blood T cells in healthy people across ages. Primed by a sample-barcoded 5' primer and a J-beta primer mix, a second PCR proceeded for 7 to 11 cycles. MiXCR, applied by TCRdb to the 5' RACE reads, yields one record per CDR3 protein. The sample yields 800,000 or so distinct CDR3 sequences, less than 80% seen once. What was sequenced was blood. The receptors derive from a man aged 30-40 years in good health.

The gene calls are TRBV9 and TRBJ2-4, with 9 positions matching TRBD1. The DNA end favors TRBJ2-7, so the J call may be wrong. CDR3 length: 14 residues. The germline CDR1 and CDR2 sequences are SGDLS and YYNGEE. Here the CDR3 reads CASSLTGQGYEQYF. The DNA of the CDR3 is TGTGCCAGCAGTCTAACGGGACAGGGTTACGAGCAGTACTTC.

The chain joins TRBV5-1 to TRBJ2-3, with 8 positions matching TRBD1. The CDR3 is 15 residues long. Germline lookup yields CDR1 SGHRS and CDR2 YFSETQ. The V segment lost 1 base and the J segment 5 bases; nucleotides outside the gene matches: 6. In DNA form, the CDR3 reads TGCGCCAGCAGCTTGTTTGCAGGGGGCAGAGATACGCAGTATTTT. It is translated as CASSLFAGGRDTQYF.

The chain carries TRBV6-2 or TRBV6-3 and TRBJ2-4; 7 bases are shared with TRBD1. J lost 1 base, V lost 6 bases, and 3 bases had no gene match. Germline CDR1 is MNHEY and CDR2 is SVGEGT. The CDR3 runs 14 residues. CDR3 sequence (DNA): TGTGCCAGCAGCGCGGACAGGGCCAAAAACATTCAGTACTTC. Translating it yields CASSADRAKNIQYF.

Regarding this clonotype: This could be a read error, since a much larger clone is one nucleotide away. CDR3 nucleotides: TGTGCCTGGAGTGTAACTCGCTTCTACACCTTC. Translating gives CAWSVTRFYTF. The chain employs TRBV30 and TRBJ1-2; unclear D gene. CDR1 is GTSNPN and CDR2 is SVGIG in the germline V gene (reference sequence). Trimming cost V 0 bases and J 10 bases, with 9 bases left between them. The CDR3 has 11 amino acids.

This sequence joins TRBV7-6 and TRBJ2-7, with 8 nucleotides matching TRBD1. From germline, CDR1 is SGHVS and CDR2 FNYEAQ. The CDR3 is made up of 14 amino acids. V shed 3 bases and J 6 bases; nucleotides not matched to a gene: 7. The CDR3 bases are TGTGCCAGCAGCTTCAGGACAGGGTGGGGCGAGCAGTACTTC. Its protein is CASSFRTGWGEQYF.

The chain recombines TRBV7-9 with TRBJ1-2; D is ambiguous. The germline V gene encodes CDR1 SEHNR and CDR2 FQNEAQ (reference sequence). The CDR3 has 11 amino acids. The V end was cut by 7 bases, the J end by 8 bases, with 11 bases between. CDR3 loop: CASTRPGGYTF. DNA of the CDR3: TGTGCCAGCACGAGACCGGGAGGCTACACCTTC.

The chain has TRBV7-2 and TRBJ2-1; D possibly corresponds to TRBD2 (6 bases). V gave up 1 base and J gave up 10 bases, with 17 bases separating them. CDR1 is SGHTA and CDR2 is FQGNSA in the germline V gene. This CDR3 comprises 15 residues. The chain's CDR3 is CASSLDGRRAWEQFF. The CDR3 DNA is TGTGCCAGCAGCTTAGATGGCAGGAGGGCGTGGGAGCAGTTCTTC.

This rearrangement joins TRBV4-3 to TRBJ2-7, with a tentative D call TRBD1 (7 bases). The CDR3 totals 15 residues. Germline V CDR1 and CDR2: LGHNA, YSLEER. V gave up 4 bases and J gave up 3 bases, with 16 bases separating them. The CDR3 bases are TGCGCCAGCAGCCTATATTACAGGGGAGGCTACGAGCAGTACTTC. Translating gives CASSLYYRGGYEQYF.

This clonotype was detected only a few times. The rearrangement uses TRBV6-4 and TRBJ2-1, with D tentatively TRBD2 (6 bases). This CDR3 comprises 15 residues. Trimming shortened V by 0 bases and J by 7 bases, and 13 bases separated the two germline ends. The germline V gene has CDR1 MRHNA and CDR2 SNTAGT. CDR3 bases: TGTGCCAGCAGTGACTCTAGGGCTGGGGGGAATGAGCAGTTCTTC. This codes for CASSDSRAGGNEQFF.

In its sample, this clonotype was seen many times. The J gene is TRBJ2-5, the V gene TRBV12-3 or TRBV12-4; perhaps TRBD2 as D (5 bases). The CDR3 is made up of 14 amino acids. Trimming stripped 6 bases from V and 2 bases from J, with 13 bases between. The CDR3 is CASRIDGGQETQYF. The CDR3 DNA reads TGTGCCAGCAGGATCGACGGAGGACAAGAGACCCAGTACTTC.

This clonotype was seen more than once but under ten times. This chain uses TRBV29-1 with TRBJ2-3; D gene unclear. The V gene's germline CDR1 is SQVTM and CDR2 ANQGSEA. The CDR3 extends over 12 amino acids. The ends were cut back, 8 bases at V and 0 bases at J, with 9 bases in the middle. CDR3: CSCSSSTDTQYF. Written as DNA, the CDR3 is TGCAGCTGCTCTTCCAGCACAGATACGCAGTATTTT.

The CDR3 loop is CSARFQTSYEQYF. The CDR3 DNA reads as TGCAGTGCTAGATTTCAAACGTCCTACGAGCAGTACTTC. The chain has TRBV20-1 and TRBJ2-7; D remains unclear. The CDR3 runs 13 residues. Germline CDR1 DFQATT, CDR2 SNEGSKA (reference sequence). The V and J ends lost 2 bases and 1 base respectively, with 9 bases between them.

This chain connects TRBV5-1 to TRBJ2-3, with 8 bases fitting TRBD1. CDR1 SGHRS and CDR2 YFSETQ come from the germline V gene. The V segment lost 4 bases and the J segment 0 bases; nucleotides outside the gene matches: 7. This CDR3 is built from 16 residues. CDR3 sequence (DNA): TGCGCCAGCAGCCGACCCGGGACAGGAAGCACAGATACGCAGTATTTT. This encodes CASSRPGTGSTDTQYF.